The T cell receptor beta chain under discussion was sequenced for a study of T cells in tumors after PD-1 blockade. For the study at large: On average, peripheral blood gave 110,000 or so TCR templates and tens of thousands of unique clonotypes. Study outcomes and limitations: Around 45% of tumor TCR clonotypes were also found in blood.

About this clone itself: Its antigen is currently unknown.

Trimming left V 1 base short and J 8 bases short, with 8 bases between. The CDR3 totals 11 residues. Germline V CDR1 and CDR2: SQVTM, ANQGSEA. Some clones are missing from TCRdb's copy, which holds only in-frame ones; the method was immunoSEQ multiplex PCR. The sample consists of over 30,000 clones, roughly 78% of them appearing once. This chain links TRBV29-1 with TRBJ1-2; the D gene is possibly TRBD1 (6 bases). The material was PBMCs, obtained before anti-PD-1 treatment. The clonotype was recovered from a human donor with basal cell carcinoma. This CDR3 reads CSVEGGAGYTF. CDR3 in DNA: TGCAGCGTTGAAGGGGGGGCGGGCTACACCTTC.